This section outlines one T cell receptor beta chain sequence together with its context. The antigen is unknown. These data are taken from a study of shared clonotypes between healthy human individuals. Study conclusions and caveats: Expectations were that clonotype sharing among donors would be affected by sequencing depth.

Unmatched junction bases numbered 7, after V lost 6 bases and J lost 1 base. The CDR3 is 15 amino acids. Germline-derived CDR1 and CDR2 are ENHRY and SYGVKD. Measured with immunoSEQ multiplex PCR; TCRdb has only the in-frame clones, and not every one. The sample shows about 490,000 clones, about three quarters of them seen only once. This clonotype was obtained from a woman between 40 and 50 years old in good health. Some clones in this sample may be carry-over from other donors' samples. The rearrangement uses TRBV10-3 and TRBJ2-3; 7 bases line up with TRBD2. The sample taken for sequencing was PBMCs. The CDR3 DNA reads TGTGCCATCAGCACCGGGGCGGGAGGCACAGATACGCAGTATTTT. Its protein is CAISTGAGGTDTQYF.